This T cell receptor (beta chain) was observed in a study of blood T cells in healthy people across ages. A second PCR of about 6 to 11 cycles used a sample-barcoded 5' primer and a J-beta primer mix. Via MiXCR, TCRdb re-called the 5' RACE reads, giving one row per CDR3 protein. The sample holds approximately 690,000 distinct CDR3 sequences, roughly two fifths seen once. Trimming took 3 bases from V and 5 from J, leaving 5 bases between them. This CDR3 is 11 amino acids long. CDR1 is GTSNPN and CDR2 is SVGIG in the germline V gene (reference sequence). This TCR was recovered from an elderly man in good health. The chain couples TRBV30 to TRBJ1-5; D call uncertain. Sequenced material: blood. The CDR3 sequence: CAWRSDQPQHF. The DNA of the CDR3 is TGTGCCTGGAGAAGTGATCAGCCCCAGCATTTT.